This T cell receptor (beta chain) was documented in a study of human T cells and chemical hapten exposure. Library construction involved attaching unique molecular identifiers to individual cDNA molecules, which allowed quantitative, reproducible TCR counting. TCRdb reprocessed the RACE reads with MiXCR, giving one entry per CDR3 protein. Of some 70,000 distinct CDR3 sequences listed, 30% to 35% were seen once; the top ten hold more than 7%. This clonotype was found once. Trimming removed 0 bases from V and 3 bases from J, with 9 bases in between. The germline V gene encodes CDR1 SGHDT and CDR2 YYEEEE. This CDR3 comprises 15 residues. Time point defined: patch test 1, 2 weeks after DPC sensitization. Sample treatment: therapeutic diphenylcyclopropenone sensitization with weekly scalp DPC.

The chain has TRBV5-6 and TRBJ1-4; D uncertain. The receptor was derived from a middle-aged man with alopecia areata. Some clones in this sample may be carry-over from other donors' samples. This sample comprised whole blood, obtained in connection with sensitization to the hapten diphenylcyclopropenone (DPC). Written as DNA, the CDR3 is TGTGCCAGCAGCTTGGTCCGGGATCCTAATGAAAAACTGTTTTTT. The encoded protein is CASSLVRDPNEKLFF.